A selection of T cell receptor beta chains follows, all from one sample in a study of T cells after yellow fever vaccination. Each CDR3 protein is one row after TCRdb ran MiXCR on the 5' RACE reads. The sample holds about 360,000 distinct CDR3 sequences, 6% to 8% seen once. The material was PBMCs, obtained 5 days after the yellow fever booster vaccination. The receptors stem from a man between 25 and 39 years old who received the YFV17D yellow fever vaccine. Both conserved end residues are part of each CDR3. D genes are given only for firm matches. Part of the rows lack a size; the others show once, few, many or a class for expanded clones.

D | J | size | V | DNA | CDR3
NA | TRBJ2-1 | NA | TRBV19 | TGTGCCAGTTCACAGGGGGACTACTACAATGAGCAGTTCTTC | CASSQGDYYNEQFF
NA | TRBJ2-3 | many | TRBV29-1 | TGCAGCGACAACAGACCTTCCAAGGGAGCAAGAGATACGCAGTATTTT | CSDNRPSKGARDTQYF
TRBD1 | TRBJ2-2 | NA | TRBV5-4 | TGTGCCAGCAGCTTGCGGGGACAGTTTTTGGCCGGGGAGCTGTTTTTT | CASSLRGQFLAGELFF
TRBD1 | TRBJ2-7 | many | TRBV20-1 | TGCAGTGCTAGAGTTCCGTGGGGACAGGGCTACGAGCAGTACTTC | CSARVPWGQGYEQYF
NA | TRBJ2-4 | many | TRBV7-8 | TGTGCCAGCAGCTCTACCGGGTTTGAAAACATTCAGTACTTC | CASSSTGFENIQYF
NA | TRBJ2-7 | many | TRBV18 | TGTGCCAGCTCACCAGCATTTTATGAGCAGTACTTC | CASSPAFYEQYF
NA | TRBJ2-7 | few | TRBV7-2 | TGTGCCAGCAGCTCCCAACTAGGCGAGCAGTACTTC | CASSSQLGEQYF
NA | TRBJ2-2 | few | TRBV19 | TGTGCCAGTAGCACCGCAGGGATAAACACCGGGGAGCTGTTTTTT | CASSTAGINTGELFF
NA | TRBJ2-5 | many | TRBV29-1 | TGCAGCGGGGGGAGGGACAGCCAAGAGACCCAGTACTTC | CSGGRDSQETQYF
TRBD2 | TRBJ2-1 | many | TRBV7-2 | TGTGCCAGCAGCGCCGGGACTACGCACCCAGGCGAGCAGTTCTTC | CASSAGTTHPGEQFF
NA | TRBJ2-5 | many | TRBV27 | TGTGCCAGCAGCTCGCTAAAAGGGGGAGAGACCCAGTACTTC | CASSSLKGGETQYF
NA | TRBJ2-5 | many | TRBV24-1 | TGTGCCACCAGTGCGCGAGGGATCCAAGAGACCCAGTACTTC | CATSARGIQETQYF
TRBD2 | TRBJ2-7 | NA | TRBV11-2 | TGTGCCAGCAGCCCCTCGGGTGTTGAGACTAGCAGGCAATACGAGCAGTACTTC | CASSPSGVETSRQYEQYF
NA | TRBJ2-5 | many | TRBV29-1 | TGCAGCGTTGGTACTAGCCAAGAGACCCAGTACTTC | CSVGTSQETQYF
NA | TRBJ1-1 | NA | TRBV12-3/TRBV12-4 | TGTGCCAGCAGCCGGGGGACGGCGGAAGCTTTCTTT | CASSRGTAEAFF
NA | TRBJ2-7 | many | TRBV7-9 | TGTGCCAGCAGCTGGGGAGACTACGAGCAGTACTTC | CASSWGDYEQYF
TRBD1 | TRBJ2-3 | few | TRBV20-1 | TGCAGTGCCCTGGGACAGGGCAAGACAGATACGCAGTATTTT | CSALGQGKTDTQYF
TRBD2 | TRBJ2-7 | many | TRBV20-1 | TGCAGTGCTAAAAAGGCGGGAGCGGGGGAGCAGTACTTC | CSAKKAGAGEQYF
NA | TRBJ2-3 | many | TRBV19 | TGTGCCAGTCTTTCCTCTGCAGATACGCAGTATTTT | CASLSSADTQYF
NA | TRBJ2-7 | many | TRBV15 | TGTGCCACCAGCACCGACTTGGCGGGACCCGAGACCTACGAGCAGTACTTC | CATSTDLAGPETYEQYF
NA | TRBJ1-2 | NA | TRBV19 | TGTGCCAGTAGTACGACAGGCTTGGTTGCTGGCTACACCTTC | CASSTTGLVAGYTF
NA | TRBJ2-7 | many | TRBV15 | TGTGCCACCAGCAGTCCCACCGGGTTCTCAACCTACGAGCAGTACTTC | CATSSPTGFSTYEQYF
NA | TRBJ2-1 | few | TRBV15 | TGTGCCACCAGCGTTCCCAACAATGAGCAGTTCTTC | CATSVPNNEQFF
TRBD2 | TRBJ2-1 | many | TRBV12-3/TRBV12-4 | TGTGCCAGCAGGATGACTAGCCCCGACAATGAGCAGTTCTTC | CASRMTSPDNEQFF
TRBD2 | TRBJ2-1 | many | TRBV12-3/TRBV12-4 | TGTGCCAGCAGTCTCCCTTATGAGGGGAGGGGGTTCTTC | CASSLPYEGRGFF